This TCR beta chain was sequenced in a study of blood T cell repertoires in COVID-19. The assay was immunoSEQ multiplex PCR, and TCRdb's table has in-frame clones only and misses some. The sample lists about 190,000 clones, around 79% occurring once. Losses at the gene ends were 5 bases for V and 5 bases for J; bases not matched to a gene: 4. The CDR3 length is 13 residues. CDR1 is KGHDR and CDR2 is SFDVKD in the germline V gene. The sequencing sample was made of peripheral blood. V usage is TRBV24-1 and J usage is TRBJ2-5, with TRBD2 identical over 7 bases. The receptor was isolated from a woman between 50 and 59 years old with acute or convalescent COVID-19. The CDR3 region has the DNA TGTGCCACCAGTGGAGGGCGGGGGGAGACCCAGTACTTC. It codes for CATSGGRGETQYF.